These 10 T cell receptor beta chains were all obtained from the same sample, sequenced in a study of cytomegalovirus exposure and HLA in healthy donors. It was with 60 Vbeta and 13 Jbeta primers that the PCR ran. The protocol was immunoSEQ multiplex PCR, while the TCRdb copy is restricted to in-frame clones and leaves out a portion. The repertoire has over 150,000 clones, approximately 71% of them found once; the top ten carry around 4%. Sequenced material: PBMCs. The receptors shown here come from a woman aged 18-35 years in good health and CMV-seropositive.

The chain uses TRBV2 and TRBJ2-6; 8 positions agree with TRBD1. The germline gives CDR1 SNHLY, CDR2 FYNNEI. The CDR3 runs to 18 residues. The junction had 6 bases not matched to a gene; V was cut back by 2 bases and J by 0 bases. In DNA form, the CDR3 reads TGTGCCAGCAGTGAATTCGGACAGGGAGCCTCTGGGGCCAACGTCCTGACTTTC. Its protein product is CASSEFGQGASGANVLTF.

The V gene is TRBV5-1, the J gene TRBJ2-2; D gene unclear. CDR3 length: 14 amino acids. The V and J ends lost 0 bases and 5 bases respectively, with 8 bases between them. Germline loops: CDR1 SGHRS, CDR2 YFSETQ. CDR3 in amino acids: CASSLEVRTGELFF. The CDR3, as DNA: TGCGCCAGCAGCTTGGAAGTCCGGACCGGGGAGCTGTTTTTT.

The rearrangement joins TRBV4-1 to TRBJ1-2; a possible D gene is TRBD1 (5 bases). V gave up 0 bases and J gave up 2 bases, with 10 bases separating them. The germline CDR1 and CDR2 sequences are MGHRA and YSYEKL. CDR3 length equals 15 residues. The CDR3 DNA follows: TGCGCCAGCAGCCAAGATCTGGGGCCGAACTATGGCTACACCTTC. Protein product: CASSQDLGPNYGYTF.

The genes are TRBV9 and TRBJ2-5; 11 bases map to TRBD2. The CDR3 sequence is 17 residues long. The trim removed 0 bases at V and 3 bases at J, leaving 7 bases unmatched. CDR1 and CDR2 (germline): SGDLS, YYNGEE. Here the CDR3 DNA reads TGTGCCAGCAGCGTAGCGGTAGCGGGAGGGCCGGAAGAGACCCAGTACTTC. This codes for CASSVAVAGGPEETQYF.

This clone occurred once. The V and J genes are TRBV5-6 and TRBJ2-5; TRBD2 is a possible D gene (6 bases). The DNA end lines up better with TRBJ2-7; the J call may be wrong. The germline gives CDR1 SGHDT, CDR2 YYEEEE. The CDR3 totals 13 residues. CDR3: CASSLAAGYEQYF. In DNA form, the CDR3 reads TGTGCCAGCAGCTTGGCCGCGGGGTACGAGCAGTACTTC.

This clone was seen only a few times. CDR3 region: CASSLGTSPLGEKLFF. The CDR3, as DNA: TGTGCCAGCAGCTTGGGGACATCTCCGCTTGGTGAAAAACTGTTTTTT. The V and J genes are TRBV7-2 and TRBJ1-4; D is possibly TRBD1 (6 bases). The CDR3 has 16 amino acids. The ends were cut back, 3 bases at V and 7 bases at J, with 18 bases in the middle. In germline, CDR1 is SGHTA, CDR2 FQGNSA.

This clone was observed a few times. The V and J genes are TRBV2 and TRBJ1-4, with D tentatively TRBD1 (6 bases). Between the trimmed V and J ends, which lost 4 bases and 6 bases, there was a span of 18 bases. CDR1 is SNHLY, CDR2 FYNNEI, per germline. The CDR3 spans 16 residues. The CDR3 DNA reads TGTGCCAGCAGTGGGATAACAGGGACCTTATATGAAAAACTGTTTTTT. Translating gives CASSGITGTLYEKLFF. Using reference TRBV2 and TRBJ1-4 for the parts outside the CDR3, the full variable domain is EPEVTQTPSHQVTQMGQEVILRCVPISNHLYFYWYRQILGQKVEFLVSFYNNEISEKSEIFDDQFSVERPDGSNFTLKIRSTKLEDSAMYFCASSGITGTLYEKLFFGSGTQLSVL.

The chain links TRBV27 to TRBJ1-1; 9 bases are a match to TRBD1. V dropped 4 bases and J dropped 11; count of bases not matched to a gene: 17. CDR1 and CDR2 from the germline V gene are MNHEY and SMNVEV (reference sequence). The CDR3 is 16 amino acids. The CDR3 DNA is TGTGCCAGCAGTTCCACCCTTACCGGGACAGGGTATCGGGCTTTCTTT. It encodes CASSSTLTGTGYRAFF.

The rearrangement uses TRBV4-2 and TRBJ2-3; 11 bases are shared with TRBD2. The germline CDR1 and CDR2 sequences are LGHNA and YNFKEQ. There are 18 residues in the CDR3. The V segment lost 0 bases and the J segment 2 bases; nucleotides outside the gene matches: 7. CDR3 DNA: TGTGCCAGCAGCCAAGAAGCTAGCGGGGGGCCAATCACAGATACGCAGTATTTT. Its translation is CASSQEASGGPITDTQYF.

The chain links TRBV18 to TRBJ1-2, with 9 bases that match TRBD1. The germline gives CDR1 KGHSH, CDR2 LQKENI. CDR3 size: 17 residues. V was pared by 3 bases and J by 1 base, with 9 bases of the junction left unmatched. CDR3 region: CASSPSRDRVLNYGYTF. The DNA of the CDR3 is TGTGCCAGCTCACCTAGCCGGGACAGGGTACTTAACTATGGCTACACCTTC.